Sequencing of this T cell receptor beta chain was carried out in a study of blood T cell repertoires in COVID-19. Background on the study: Samples came from the United States, Italy and Spain, spanning acute and convalescent COVID-19. PBMCs, B-cell-depleted T cells, or T cells provided the cDNA or gDNA that made up the material.

The V gene lost 4 bases and the J gene lost 3 bases, with 7 bases spanning the gap. The CDR3 consists of 12 residues. Per the study methods: Reference gene primers were amplified, and this amplification served to estimate nucleated cell counts. The table came from immunoSEQ multiplex PCR; TCRdb's copy has only in-frame clones and leaves some out. The V and J calls and clone size come from that table; D and trimming were worked out from the DNA. The repertoire holds approximately 120,000 clones, with 75% to 85% as singletons. Concerning this clone itself: Other nucleotide sequences from this sample produce the same CDR3.

The rearrangement joins TRBV12-3 or TRBV12-4 to TRBJ2-7; D call uncertain. The TCR originated in a human donor in a cohort sampled during active COVID-19. Sequenced sample: peripheral blood. Here the CDR3 DNA reads TGTGCCAGCAGTTCTCGCGGCTACGAGCAGTACTTC. As protein: CASSSRGYEQYF.